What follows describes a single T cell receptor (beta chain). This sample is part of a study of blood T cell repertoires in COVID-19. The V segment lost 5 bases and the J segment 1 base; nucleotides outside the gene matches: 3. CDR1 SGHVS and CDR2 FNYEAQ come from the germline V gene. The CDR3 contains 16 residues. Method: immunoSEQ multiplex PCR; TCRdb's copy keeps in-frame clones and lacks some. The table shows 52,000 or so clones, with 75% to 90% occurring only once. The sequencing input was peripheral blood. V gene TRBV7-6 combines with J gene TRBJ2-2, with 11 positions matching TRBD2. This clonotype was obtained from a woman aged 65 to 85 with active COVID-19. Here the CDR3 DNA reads TGTGCCAGCAGCCTTGGGACTAGCGGGAACACCGGGGAGCTGTTTTTT. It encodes CASSLGTSGNTGELFF. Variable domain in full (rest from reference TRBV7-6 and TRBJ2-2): GAGVSQSPRYKVTKRGQDVALRCDPISGHVSLYWYRQALGQGPEFLTYFNYEAQQDKSGLPNDRFSAERPEGSISTLTIQRTEQRDSAMYRCASSLGTSGNTGELFFGEGSRLTVL.